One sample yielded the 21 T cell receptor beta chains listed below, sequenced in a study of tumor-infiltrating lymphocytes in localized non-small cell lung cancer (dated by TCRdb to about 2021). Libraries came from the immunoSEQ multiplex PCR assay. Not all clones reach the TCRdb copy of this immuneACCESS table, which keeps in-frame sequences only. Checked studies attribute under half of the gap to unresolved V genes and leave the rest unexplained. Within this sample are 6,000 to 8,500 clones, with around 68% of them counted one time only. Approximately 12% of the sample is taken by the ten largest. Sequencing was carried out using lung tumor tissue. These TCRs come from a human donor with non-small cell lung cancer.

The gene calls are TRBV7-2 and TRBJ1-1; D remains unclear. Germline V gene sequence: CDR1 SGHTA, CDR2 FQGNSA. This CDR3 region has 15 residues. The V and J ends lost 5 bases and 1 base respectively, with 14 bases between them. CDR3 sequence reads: CASSPLVIPNTEAFF. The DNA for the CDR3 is TGTGCCAGCAGCCCGCTAGTTATCCCGAACACTGAAGCTTTCTTT.

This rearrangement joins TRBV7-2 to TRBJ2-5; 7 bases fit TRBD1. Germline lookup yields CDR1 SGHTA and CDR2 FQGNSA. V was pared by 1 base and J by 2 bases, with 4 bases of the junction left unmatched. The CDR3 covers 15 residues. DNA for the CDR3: TGTGCCAGCAGCTTAGGGGGACAGCATCAAGAGACCCAGTACTTC. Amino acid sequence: CASSLGGQHQETQYF.

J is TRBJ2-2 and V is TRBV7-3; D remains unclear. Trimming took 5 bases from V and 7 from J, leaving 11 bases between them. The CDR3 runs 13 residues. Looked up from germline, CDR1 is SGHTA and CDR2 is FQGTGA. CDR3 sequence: CASSLFHSGELFF. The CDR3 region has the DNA TGTGCCAGCAGCCTATTCCATAGCGGGGAGCTGTTTTTT.

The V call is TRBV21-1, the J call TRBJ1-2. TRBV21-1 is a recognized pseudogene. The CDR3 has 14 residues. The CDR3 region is CASSNRGGFCGYTF. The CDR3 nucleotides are TGTGCCAGCAGCAATCGTGGGGGGTTTTGTGGCTACACCTTC.

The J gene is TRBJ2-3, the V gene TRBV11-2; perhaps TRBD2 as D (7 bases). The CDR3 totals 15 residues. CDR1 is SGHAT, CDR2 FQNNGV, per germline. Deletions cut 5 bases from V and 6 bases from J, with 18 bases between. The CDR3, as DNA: TGTGCCAGCAGCCGTACTGTGGGGGGGGGCGATACGCAGTATTTT. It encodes CASSRTVGGGDTQYF.

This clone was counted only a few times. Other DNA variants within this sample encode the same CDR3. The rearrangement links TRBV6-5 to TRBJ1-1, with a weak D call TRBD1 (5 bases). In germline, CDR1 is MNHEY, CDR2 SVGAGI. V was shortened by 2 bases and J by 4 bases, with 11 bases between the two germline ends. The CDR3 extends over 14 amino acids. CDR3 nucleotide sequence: TGTGCCAGCAGTTACGGGGGGAAGGGCACTGAAGCTTTCTTT. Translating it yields CASSYGGKGTEAFF.

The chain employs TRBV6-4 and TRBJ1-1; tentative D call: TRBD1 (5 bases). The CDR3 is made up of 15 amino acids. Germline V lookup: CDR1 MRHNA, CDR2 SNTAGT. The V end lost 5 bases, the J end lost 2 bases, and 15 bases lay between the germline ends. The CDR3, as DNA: TGTGCCAGCAGTCCCCGGGGGACCCCTAACACTGAAGCTTTCTTT. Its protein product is CASSPRGTPNTEAFF.

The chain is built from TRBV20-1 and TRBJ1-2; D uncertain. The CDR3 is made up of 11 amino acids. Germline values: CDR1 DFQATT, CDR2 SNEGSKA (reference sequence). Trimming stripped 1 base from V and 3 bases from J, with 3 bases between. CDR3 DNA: TGCAGTGCTAGAGCTGACTATGGCTACACCTTC. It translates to CSARADYGYTF.

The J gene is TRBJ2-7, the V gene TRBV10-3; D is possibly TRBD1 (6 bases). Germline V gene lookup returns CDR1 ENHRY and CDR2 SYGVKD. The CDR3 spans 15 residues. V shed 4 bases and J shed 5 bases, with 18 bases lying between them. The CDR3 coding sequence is TGTGCCATCAGTGTGGACAGCTCGGTGGGGAACGAGCAGTACTTC. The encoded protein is CAISVDSSVGNEQYF.

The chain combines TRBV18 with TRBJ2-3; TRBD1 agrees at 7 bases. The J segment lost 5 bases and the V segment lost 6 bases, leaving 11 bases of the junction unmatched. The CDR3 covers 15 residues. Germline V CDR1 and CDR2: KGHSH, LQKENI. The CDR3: CASSRRQGKIDTQYF. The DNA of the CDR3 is TGTGCCAGCTCTCGAAGACAGGGTAAAATAGATACGCAGTATTTT.

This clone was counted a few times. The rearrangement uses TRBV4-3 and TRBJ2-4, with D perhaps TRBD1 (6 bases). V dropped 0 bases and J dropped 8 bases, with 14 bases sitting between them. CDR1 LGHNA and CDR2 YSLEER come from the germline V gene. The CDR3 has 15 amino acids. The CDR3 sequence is CASSQDQAKGDIQYF. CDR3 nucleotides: TGCGCCAGCAGCCAAGATCAGGCGAAGGGGGACATTCAGTACTTC.

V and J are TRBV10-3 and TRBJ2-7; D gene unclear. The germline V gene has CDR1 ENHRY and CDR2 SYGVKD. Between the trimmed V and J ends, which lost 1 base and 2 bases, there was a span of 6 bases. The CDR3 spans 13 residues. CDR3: CAISEWATYEQYF. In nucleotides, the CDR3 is TGTGCCATCAGTGAGTGGGCGACCTACGAGCAGTACTTC.

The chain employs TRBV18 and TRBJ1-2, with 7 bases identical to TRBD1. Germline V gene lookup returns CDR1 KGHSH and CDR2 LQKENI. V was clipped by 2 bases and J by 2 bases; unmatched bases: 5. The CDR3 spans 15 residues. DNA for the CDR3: TGTGCCAGCTCACCAACGGGGGGACAGAACTATGGCTACACCTTC. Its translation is CASSPTGGQNYGYTF.

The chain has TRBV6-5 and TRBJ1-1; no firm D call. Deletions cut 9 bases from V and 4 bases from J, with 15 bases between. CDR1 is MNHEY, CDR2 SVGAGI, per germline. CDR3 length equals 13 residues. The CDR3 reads CASSLERSTEAFF. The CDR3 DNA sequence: TGTGCCAGTTCGTTGGAAAGGAGCACTGAAGCTTTCTTT.

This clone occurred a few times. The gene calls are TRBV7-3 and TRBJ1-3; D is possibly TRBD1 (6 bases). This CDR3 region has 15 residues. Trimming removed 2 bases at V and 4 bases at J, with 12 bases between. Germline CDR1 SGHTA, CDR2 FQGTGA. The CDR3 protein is CASSLRAGHGNTIYF. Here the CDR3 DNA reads TGTGCCAGCAGCTTACGAGCGGGACACGGAAACACCATATATTTT.

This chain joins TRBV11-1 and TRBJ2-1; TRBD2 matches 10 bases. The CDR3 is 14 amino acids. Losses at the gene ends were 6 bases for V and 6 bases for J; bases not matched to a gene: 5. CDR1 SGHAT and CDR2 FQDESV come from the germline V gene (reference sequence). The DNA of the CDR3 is TGTGCCAGCAGGAGCGGGGGGGCCCCCAATGAGCAGTTCTTC. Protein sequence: CASRSGGAPNEQFF.

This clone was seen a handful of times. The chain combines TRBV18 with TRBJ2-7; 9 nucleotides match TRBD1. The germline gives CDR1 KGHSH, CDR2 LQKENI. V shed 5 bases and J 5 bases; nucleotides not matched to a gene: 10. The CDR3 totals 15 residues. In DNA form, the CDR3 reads TGTGCCAGCTCATCGACAGGGGGGGGGTCTGACGAGCAGTACTTC. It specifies CASSSTGGGSDEQYF.

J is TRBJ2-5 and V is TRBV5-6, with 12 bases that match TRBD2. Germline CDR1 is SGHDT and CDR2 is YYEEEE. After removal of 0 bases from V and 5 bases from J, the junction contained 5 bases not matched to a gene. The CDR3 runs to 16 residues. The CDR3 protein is CASSLVTSGGSETQYF. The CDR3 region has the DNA TGTGCCAGCAGCTTGGTGACTAGCGGGGGATCGGAGACCCAGTACTTC.

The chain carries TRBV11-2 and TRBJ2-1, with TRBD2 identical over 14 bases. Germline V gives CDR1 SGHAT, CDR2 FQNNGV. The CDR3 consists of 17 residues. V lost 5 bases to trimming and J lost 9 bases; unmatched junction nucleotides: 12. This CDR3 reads CASSTHGLAGGWGEQFF. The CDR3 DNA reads TGTGCCAGCAGCACCCACGGACTAGCGGGGGGCTGGGGTGAGCAGTTCTTC.

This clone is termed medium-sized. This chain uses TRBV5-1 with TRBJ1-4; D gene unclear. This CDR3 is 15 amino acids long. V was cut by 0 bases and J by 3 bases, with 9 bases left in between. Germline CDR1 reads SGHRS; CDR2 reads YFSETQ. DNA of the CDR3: TGCGCCAGCAGCTTGGCCGAAGGAGCTAATGAAAAACTGTTTTTT. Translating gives CASSLAEGANEKLFF.

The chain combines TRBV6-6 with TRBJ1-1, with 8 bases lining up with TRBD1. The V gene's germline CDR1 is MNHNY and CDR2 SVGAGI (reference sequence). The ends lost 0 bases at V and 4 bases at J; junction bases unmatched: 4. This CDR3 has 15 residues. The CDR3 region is CASSYSTGAVTEAFF. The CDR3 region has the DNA TGTGCCAGCAGTTACTCGACAGGGGCGGTCACTGAAGCTTTCTTT.